The clone carrying this T cell receptor beta chain occurred many times. Antigen: not known. The CDR3 length is 12 residues. V dropped 3 bases and J dropped 4; count of bases not matched to a gene: 0. CDR1 is SGDLS and CDR2 is YYNGEE in the germline V gene. These data come from a study of CD8+ T cells in alopecia areata. At the level of the study: Treatment of the treated patients consisted of oral tofacitinib, 5 to 10 mg twice daily. Tofacitinib treatment spanned 6 to 18 months, with 6 months off drug afterward.

General study findings and limits: Normal skin contains resident alphabeta T cells, and these are also sequenced in scalp samples.

The study team obtained lesional scalp punch biopsies and peripheral blood from alopecia areata patients. Sequencing templates came from extracted RNA that was reverse transcribed into cDNA. The method was immunoSEQ multiplex PCR; TCRdb's version includes in-frame clones alone and lacks a portion of them. The top ten clones hold about a sixth of a sample with under 85,000 clones, about 44% of them seen once. This receptor was taken from a human donor with alopecia areata. This specimen was CD8+ T cells sorted from blood, taken at week 0. The chain links TRBV9 to TRBJ2-7, with 8 bases aligning to TRBD1. The CDR3 bases are TGTGCCAGCAGCGGACAGGGGTACGAGCAGTACTTC. Amino acids: CASSGQGYEQYF.